This T cell receptor (beta chain) is from a study of PD-L1 blockade in urothelial cancer. The time point here: peripheral blood 6 weeks after treatment start. There are 13 residues in the CDR3. V lost 3 bases, J lost 6 bases, and 9 bases lay in between. CDR1 is LNHNV and CDR2 is YYDKDF in the germline V gene (reference sequence). The repertoire was sequenced with immunoSEQ multiplex PCR; TCRdb's copy has only in-frame clones and lacks some. This sample has tens of thousands of clones, with approximately 85% found just once. The material was PBMCs, obtained around atezolizumab (anti-PD-L1) treatment. This chain connects TRBV15 to TRBJ2-1; D is unresolved. The receptor's source is a man aged 50-59 years with urothelial cancer. DNA of the CDR3: TGTGCCACCAGCAGCCGTAGAGGCAATGAGCAGTTCTTC. This gives the protein CATSSRRGNEQFF. The full variable domain, its missing parts supplied by reference TRBV15 and TRBJ2-1, is DAMVIQNPRYQVTQFGKPVTLSCSQTLNHNVMYWYQQKSSQAPKLLFHYYDKDFNNEADTPDNFQSRRPNTSFCFLDIRSPGLGDTAMYLCATSSRRGNEQFFGPGTRLTVL.